The next 24 T cell receptor beta chains were all read from a single sample in a study of cytomegalovirus exposure and HLA in healthy donors. PCR involved 60 Vbeta and 13 Jbeta primers. The table came from immunoSEQ multiplex PCR; TCRdb's copy has only in-frame clones and leaves some out. The sample yields fewer than 200,000 clones, roughly 12% seen once. What was sequenced was PBMCs. All receptors come from a man aged 50-60 years in good health and CMV-seropositive.

This clone was counted between two and nine times. V is TRBV2 and J is TRBJ2-1; 8 bases match TRBD1. With V trimmed by 7 bases and J by 0 bases, 8 bases remained unmatched. Germline-derived CDR1 and CDR2 are SNHLY and FYNNEI. The CDR3 contains 16 residues. CDR3 nucleotides: TGTGCCAGCAACGGACAGGGACCTCGCTCCTACAATGAGCAGTTCTTC. This codes for CASNGQGPRSYNEQFF.

Only a few counts were recorded for this clone. The chain carries TRBV5-1 and TRBJ2-5; the match to TRBD1 covers 8 bases. The germline CDR1 and CDR2 sequences are SGHRS and YFSETQ. Trimming at V came to 5 bases and at J to 4 bases, leaving 4 bases not matched to a gene. This CDR3 comprises 13 residues. The CDR3 reads CASRSTGAETQYF. In DNA, the CDR3 is TGCGCCAGCAGATCGACAGGGGCAGAGACCCAGTACTTC.

This clone was counted only a few times. The chain is built from TRBV29-1 and TRBJ1-2; 8 bases map to TRBD1. Losses at the gene ends were 4 bases for V and 7 bases for J; bases not matched to a gene: 5. The CDR3 runs 12 residues. Germline values: CDR1 SQVTM, CDR2 ANQGSEA. The CDR3 sequence: CSVGAGGFGYTF. The CDR3 region has the DNA TGCAGCGTTGGGGCAGGGGGCTTTGGCTACACCTTC.

This clone was counted between two and nine times. J is TRBJ2-7 and V is TRBV6-5; TRBD2 aligns across 7 bases. Germline CDR1 MNHEY, CDR2 SVGAGI. V dropped 4 bases and J dropped 2; count of bases not matched to a gene: 5. The CDR3 contains 14 residues. The CDR3 loop is CASSSGLPTYEQYV. The DNA for the CDR3 is TGTGCCAGCAGTTCGGGACTACCTACCTACGAGCAGTACGTC.

This clone was recorded a few times. This chain uses TRBV4-3 with TRBJ1-2, with D unresolved. The CDR3 is made up of 14 amino acids. Between the trimmed V and J ends, which lost 1 base and 6 bases, there was a span of 12 bases. The germline V gene encodes CDR1 LGHNA and CDR2 YSLEER. The CDR3 DNA reads as TGCGCCAGCAGCCAAGGCCCAGATTTACATGGCTACACCTTC. Protein product: CASSQGPDLHGYTF.

A few counts support this clone. J is TRBJ1-4 and V is TRBV5-1, with 7 bases matching TRBD1. Germline V gene lookup returns CDR1 SGHRS and CDR2 YFSETQ. The CDR3 is 14 residues long. V lost 5 bases, J lost 4 bases, and 5 bases stayed unmatched. The DNA of the CDR3 is TGCGCCAGCAGTACCGGGACAGTTAATGAAAAACTGTTTTTT. Protein sequence: CASSTGTVNEKLFF.

V gene TRBV5-1 combines with J gene TRBJ2-7; D uncertain. The CDR3 totals 14 residues. V shed 4 bases and J shed 2 bases, with 13 bases lying between them. Germline lookup yields CDR1 SGHRS and CDR2 YFSETQ. In DNA form, the CDR3 reads TGCGCCAGCAGCCCGGGTTACAAGGCCTACGAGCAGTACTTC. Its protein product is CASSPGYKAYEQYF.

V is TRBV5-1 and J is TRBJ2-2, with TRBD2 matching 8 bases. The junction had 9 bases not matched to a gene; V was cut back by 4 bases and J by 1 base. CDR1 is SGHRS, CDR2 YFSETQ, per germline. The CDR3 totals 17 residues. The CDR3 spells CASSLLFAGGNTGELFF. Here the CDR3 DNA reads TGCGCCAGCAGCCTCCTCTTTGCGGGGGGGAACACCGGGGAGCTGTTTTTT.

This clone was seen more than once but under ten times. The V and J genes are TRBV12-5 and TRBJ2-1; 11 positions match TRBD2. The germline gives CDR1 LGHNT, CDR2 FRNRAP. V shed 3 bases and J 7 bases; nucleotides not matched to a gene: 8. This CDR3 has 16 amino acids. The CDR3 DNA reads TGTGCTAGTGGTTTCCCGACTAGCGGGGAGCGGAATGAGCAGTTCTTC. Translated: CASGFPTSGERNEQFF.

The rearrangement links TRBV5-5 to TRBJ1-2; the D is unclear. V was pared by 0 bases and J by 0 bases, with 6 bases between. The V gene's germline CDR1 is SGHKS and CDR2 YYEKEE (reference sequence). This CDR3 has 14 amino acids. The CDR3 coding sequence is TGTGCCAGCAGCTTGGCCCCAGCTAACTATGGCTACACCTTC. Its translation: CASSLAPANYGYTF.

Only a few counts were recorded for this clone. The rearrangement joins TRBV30 to TRBJ2-1; the D is unclear. The germline V gene has CDR1 GTSNPN and CDR2 SVGIG (reference sequence). This CDR3 spans 12 amino acids. V gave up 0 bases and J gave up 10 bases, with 10 bases separating them. The CDR3 sequence is CAWSVSSREQFF. CDR3 DNA: TGTGCCTGGAGTGTTTCTTCCAGGGAGCAGTTCTTC.

This clone was recorded a few times. The chain couples TRBV5-1 to TRBJ2-3; 7 bases agree with TRBD1. Germline trimming cut 2 bases from V and 2 bases from J; bases unmatched to any gene: 8. The CDR3 contains 16 residues. Germline CDR1 reads SGHRS; CDR2 reads YFSETQ. Here the CDR3 reads CASSFLEGGPTDTQYF. The DNA of the CDR3 is TGCGCCAGCAGCTTCCTCGAAGGGGGCCCCACAGATACGCAGTATTTT.

The table lists this clone with a few counts. The chain combines TRBV6-5 with TRBJ1-5, with D unresolved. CDR3 length equals 13 residues. The germline V and J ends were trimmed by 6 bases and 6 bases, with 12 bases remaining between them. Germline CDR1 and CDR2: MNHEY and SVGAGI. The CDR3 DNA reads TGTGCCAGCAGCCGCGGGTGGGGTCAGCCCCAGCATTTT. It is translated as CASSRGWGQPQHF.

This rearrangement joins TRBV5-1 to TRBJ2-2; perhaps TRBD1 as D (5 bases). The germline CDR1 and CDR2 sequences are SGHRS and YFSETQ. The CDR3 runs to 16 residues. The V end lost 1 base, the J end lost 4 bases, and 14 bases lay between the germline ends. The CDR3 region has the DNA TGCGCCAGCAGCTTGCCACTCCAGGGTGCCACCGGGGAGCTGTTTTTT. The encoded protein is CASSLPLQGATGELFF.

This clone was seen only a few times. J is TRBJ1-1 and V is TRBV6-9, with D unresolved. V was pared by 4 bases and J by 1 base, with 10 bases between. Germline V gene sequence: CDR1 MNHGY, CDR2 SVAAGI. The CDR3 length is 14 residues. The CDR3 is CASSFREKNTEAFF. The CDR3 DNA reads as TGTGCCAGCAGTTTCCGGGAGAAGAACACTGAAGCTTTCTTT.

The chain combines TRBV19 with TRBJ1-4; tentatively, D is TRBD1 (5 bases). Trimming removed 5 bases from V and 7 bases from J, with 14 bases in between. The germline V gene has CDR1 LNHDA and CDR2 SQIVND (reference sequence). CDR3 size: 14 residues. CDR3 bases: TGTGCCAGTAGTCCCGCCGGGGGGGGTGAAAAACTGTTTTTT. Residues: CASSPAGGGEKLFF.

This clone was recorded a few times. The CDR3 sequence is CASSPGGGARQVAFF. CDR3 DNA: TGTGCCAGCAGCCCGGGAGGCGGGGCTCGGCAAGTGGCTTTCTTT. The chain links TRBV5-6 to TRBJ1-1; possible D gene TRBD1, 5 bases. There are 15 residues in the CDR3. Germline loops: CDR1 SGHDT, CDR2 YYEEEE. Trimming removed 4 bases from V and 11 bases from J, with 24 bases in between.

In this sample, this clone turned up a few times. The genes are TRBV28 and TRBJ1-1; TRBD1 might be the D (6 bases). V was shortened by 2 bases and J by 4 bases, with 14 bases between the two germline ends. Per the germline V gene, CDR1 is MDHEN and CDR2 is SYDVKM. This CDR3 is 15 amino acids long. The CDR3 region is CASSLVGGGGTEAFF. DNA for the CDR3: TGTGCCAGCAGTTTAGTGGGGGGGGGCGGCACTGAAGCTTTCTTT.

This clone turned up a few times. This sequence joins TRBV18 and TRBJ1-4; unclear D gene. Trimming left V 0 bases short and J 7 bases short, with 9 bases between. Germline V lookup: CDR1 KGHSH, CDR2 LQKENI. CDR3 length: 14 amino acids. CDR3 amino acids: CASSPPAPTEKLFF. The CDR3 nucleotides are TGTGCCAGCTCACCACCAGCCCCAACTGAAAAACTGTTTTTT.

In this sample, this clone turned up a few times. The V call is TRBV4-3, the J call TRBJ1-2; D uncertain. The germline V gene has CDR1 LGHNA and CDR2 YSLEER. Trimming took off 1 base at V and 5 bases at J, with 20 bases between the two ends. This CDR3 has 17 residues. This CDR3 reads CASSQVGPSGIGYGYTF. The CDR3 DNA is TGCGCCAGCAGCCAAGTCGGACCATCGGGGATTGGTTATGGCTACACCTTC.

This clone occurred a few times. CDR3 sequence reads: CASLGTGSTEAFF. The CDR3 region has the DNA TGTGCCAGCCTTGGGACAGGGAGTACTGAAGCTTTCTTT. V and J are TRBV6-5 and TRBJ1-1, with 9 positions matching TRBD1. V shed 8 bases and J 5 bases; nucleotides not matched to a gene: 6. In germline, CDR1 is MNHEY, CDR2 SVGAGI. The CDR3 loop spans 13 amino acids.

The rearrangement uses TRBV5-6 and TRBJ1-1; TRBD1 aligns across 7 bases. CDR3 size: 13 residues. Germline V CDR1 and CDR2: SGHDT, YYEEEE. The J segment lost 11 bases and the V segment lost 4 bases, leaving 11 bases of the junction unmatched. CDR3 DNA sequence: TGTGCCAGCAGCAAAACAGGGGCGTTGGGGGCTTTCTTT. Its protein is CASSKTGALGAFF.

Only a few counts were recorded for this clone. This sequence joins TRBV4-1 and TRBJ2-5; D may be TRBD1 (5 bases). The ends were cut back, 1 base at V and 5 bases at J, with 17 bases in the middle. This CDR3 region has 16 residues. CDR1 is MGHRA and CDR2 is YSYEKL in the germline V gene. CDR3 nucleotides: TGCGCCAGCAGCCAAGGCCGGGCTACATCAGGGGAGACCCAGTACTTC. Its translation: CASSQGRATSGETQYF.

The rearrangement uses TRBV27 and TRBJ2-1, with 7 bases matching TRBD2. The CDR3 contains 14 residues. Looked up from germline, CDR1 is MNHEY and CDR2 is SMNVEV (reference sequence). With V trimmed by 6 bases and J by 4 bases, 6 bases remained unmatched. CDR3 sequence reads: CASRGLADYNEQFF. In DNA, the CDR3 is TGTGCCAGCAGGGGGCTAGCGGATTACAATGAGCAGTTCTTC.